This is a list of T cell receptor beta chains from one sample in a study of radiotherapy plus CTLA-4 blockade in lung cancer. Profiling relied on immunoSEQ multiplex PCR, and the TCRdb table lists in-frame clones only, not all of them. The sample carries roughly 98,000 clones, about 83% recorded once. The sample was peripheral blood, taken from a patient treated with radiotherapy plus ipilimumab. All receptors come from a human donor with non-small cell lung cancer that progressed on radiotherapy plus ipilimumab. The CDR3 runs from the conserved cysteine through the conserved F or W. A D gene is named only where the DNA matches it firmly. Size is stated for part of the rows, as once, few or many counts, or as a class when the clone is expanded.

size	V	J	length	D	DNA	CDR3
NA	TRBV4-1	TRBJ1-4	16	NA	TGCGCCAGCAGCCAAGTGGGGGGCGGAACTAATGAAAAACTGTTTTTT	CASSQVGGGTNEKLFF
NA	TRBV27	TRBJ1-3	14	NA	TGTGCCAGCAGTGTAAGCGCCTCTGGAAACACCATATATTTT	CASSVSASGNTIYF
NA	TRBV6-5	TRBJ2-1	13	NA	TGTGCCAGCAGTTCCGCCAAGCAGGGACGGCAGTTCTTC	CASSSAKQGRQFF
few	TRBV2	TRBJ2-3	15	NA	TGTGCCAGCACCCACGGAGCAGGGAACACAGATACGCAGTATTTT	CASTHGAGNTDTQYF
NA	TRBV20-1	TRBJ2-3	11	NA	TGCAGTGCAAAGGGGGGAGATACGCAGTATTTT	CSAKGGDTQYF
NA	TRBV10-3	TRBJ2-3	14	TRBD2	TGTGCCATCAGTGATACTAGCGGCACAGATACGCAGTATTTT	CAISDTSGTDTQYF
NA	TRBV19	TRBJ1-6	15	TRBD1	TGTGCCAGTAGTTCGCGACAGGGCTATAATTCACCCCTCCACTTT	CASSSRQGYNSPLHF
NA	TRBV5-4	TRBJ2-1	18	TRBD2	TGTGCCAGCAGCTTGTCTAGCGGGAGGCTCGGCTCCTACAATGAGCAGTTCTTC	CASSLSSGRLGSYNEQFF
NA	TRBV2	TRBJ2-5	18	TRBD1	TGTGCCAGCAGTCCCCCTCCTGGGACAGGGGGTCACCAAGAGACCCAGTACTTC	CASSPPPGTGGHQETQYF
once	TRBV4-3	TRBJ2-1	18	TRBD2	TGCGCCAGCAGCCACGCGGGACTAGCGGGAGATGGTTACAATGAGCAGTTCTTC	CASSHAGLAGDGYNEQFF
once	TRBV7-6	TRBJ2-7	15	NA	TGTGCCAGCAGCTTAGGCGGGGATAGCTCCTACGAGCAGTACTTC	CASSLGGDSSYEQYF
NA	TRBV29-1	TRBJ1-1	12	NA	TGCAGCGTCGAGGGGAGTTGGACTGAAGCTTTCTTT	CSVEGSWTEAFF
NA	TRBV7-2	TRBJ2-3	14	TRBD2	TGTGCCAGCAGCCCCACTAGCGGGAGGGATACGCAGTATTTT	CASSPTSGRDTQYF
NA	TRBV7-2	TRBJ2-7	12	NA	TGTGCCAGCAGCCTTAGTGGCTACGAGCAGTACTTC	CASSLSGYEQYF
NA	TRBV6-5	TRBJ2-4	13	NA	TGTGCCAGCACCAACCGGGTCAAAAACATTCAGTACTTC	CASTNRVKNIQYF